This passage covers 20 T cell receptor beta chains from one sample sequenced in a study of human T cells and chemical hapten exposure. TCRdb reanalysed the RACE reads using MiXCR and keeps one entry per CDR3 protein. Of 75,000 to 95,000 distinct CDR3 sequences listed, about 10% are singletons. Time point denoted: patch test 1, 2 weeks after DPC sensitization. The treatment: therapeutic diphenylcyclopropenone sensitization with weekly scalp DPC. The starting material was whole blood, obtained in connection with sensitization to the hapten diphenylcyclopropenone (DPC). The receptors were gathered from a woman aged 55-70 years with alopecia areata. Some clones in this sample may be carry-over from other donors' samples.

This clonotype was recorded at least ten times. V usage is TRBV20-1 and J usage is TRBJ2-5; possible D gene TRBD2, 5 bases. The CDR3 contains 13 residues. V shed 5 bases and J shed 2 bases, with 12 bases lying between them. CDR1 is DFQATT and CDR2 is SNEGSKA in the germline V gene (reference sequence). Here the CDR3 DNA reads TGCAGTGCTCCTTCGGGGTCTCAAGAGACCCAGTACTTC. It encodes CSAPSGSQETQYF.

This clonotype was recorded at least ten times. The J gene is TRBJ2-5, the V gene TRBV29-1; D is undetermined. Trimming removed 4 bases from V and 2 bases from J, with 8 bases in between. The CDR3 consists of 12 residues. Germline assignment: CDR1 SQVTM and CDR2 ANQGSEA. The CDR3 is CSVVMKQETQYF. The CDR3 DNA reads as TGCAGCGTTGTTATGAAGCAAGAGACCCAGTACTTC. The complete variable domain, with remaining parts taken from reference TRBV29-1 and TRBJ2-5, reads SAVISQKPSRDICQRGTSLTIQCQVDSQVTMMFWYRQQPGQSLTLIATANQGSEATYESGFVIDKFPISRPNLTFSTLTVSNMSPEDSSIYLCSVVMKQETQYFGPGTRLLVL.

V is TRBV4-2 and J is TRBJ2-1, with D perhaps being TRBD1 or TRBD2 (6 bases each). V was clipped by 1 base and J by 3 bases, with 13 bases between them. This CDR3 is 16 amino acids long. From germline, CDR1 is LGHNA and CDR2 YNFKEQ. CDR3 bases: TGTGCCAGCAGCCAAGGGTCGGGGGCGAACTACAATGAGCAGTTCTTC. This encodes CASSQGSGANYNEQFF.

This clonotype was found many times. CDR3 protein: CASRFTRAGNTEAFF. The DNA of the CDR3 is TGCGCCAGCCGTTTTACCAGGGCGGGTAACACTGAAGCTTTCTTT. The V call is TRBV10-2, the J call TRBJ1-1, with D perhaps matching TRBD1 (5 bases). The CDR3 spans 15 residues. CDR1 WSHSY and CDR2 SAAADI come from the germline V gene. V gave up 8 bases and J gave up 2 bases, with 18 bases separating them.

The chain uses TRBV11-1 and TRBJ2-2, with D hard to call. CDR3 length: 15 residues. Deletions cut 5 bases from V and 6 bases from J, with 16 bases between. Looked up from germline, CDR1 is SGHAT and CDR2 is FQDESV (reference sequence). CDR3 region: CASSTRPTDAGELFF. CDR3 DNA sequence: TGTGCCAGCAGCACACGGCCCACCGACGCCGGGGAGCTGTTTTTT.

The V gene is TRBV18, the J gene TRBJ1-4; weak D call: TRBD1 (5 bases). This CDR3 is built from 16 residues. CDR1 is KGHSH and CDR2 is LQKENI in the germline V gene. V lost 0 bases and J lost 4, with 12 bases in between. For the CDR3, the DNA is TGTGCCAGCTCACCACCGTGGGGCAGAATTAATGAAAAACTGTTTTTT. Its translation: CASSPPWGRINEKLFF.

This clonotype was detected many times. CDR3 sequence (DNA): TGTGCCAGCAGTGGAAGACCCCTTACCTACGAGCAGTACTTC. Protein sequence: CASSGRPLTYEQYF. The V call is TRBV25-1, the J call TRBJ2-7; D call uncertain. CDR3 length: 14 residues. Trimming cost V 4 bases and J 2 bases, with 12 bases left between them. Germline V gene sequence: CDR1 MGHDK, CDR2 SYGVNS.

This clonotype has ten or more counts. This sequence joins TRBV30 and TRBJ1-6, with D unclear. Germline CDR1 and CDR2: GTSNPN and SVGIG (reference sequence). This CDR3 region has 13 residues. Trimming left V 5 bases short and J 7 bases short, with 12 bases between. DNA for the CDR3: TGTGCCTGGGACGGACTCCGGAATTCACCCCTCCACTTT. Translated, it gives CAWDGLRNSPLHF.

The CDR3 loop reads CASSFPPGLAGGGELFF. The DNA for the CDR3 is TGTGCCAGCAGCTTCCCCCCGGGACTAGCGGGGGGCGGGGAGCTGTTTTTT. The rearrangement links TRBV5-4 to TRBJ2-2, with 15 nucleotides matching TRBD2. The CDR3 covers 17 residues. Germline CDR1 and CDR2: SGHNT and YYREEE (reference sequence). J lost 7 bases, V lost 2 bases, and 6 bases had no gene match.

On this clonotype itself: A much larger clone lies one base from this, so it may be a read error. The chain couples TRBV10-1 to TRBJ2-4, with D possibly matching TRBD2 (6 bases). V was cut by 0 bases and J by 8 bases, with 11 bases left in between. Germline CDR1 and CDR2: WNHNN and SYGVQD (reference sequence). The CDR3 has 14 amino acids. The CDR3 bases are TGCGCCAGCAGTGAGTCTGGGACTGGGTACATTCAGTACTTC. Protein product: CASSESGTGYIQYF.

This clonotype has more than one count but fewer than ten. The rearrangement uses TRBV7-9 and TRBJ1-1; D not certain. There are 12 residues in the CDR3. The V end was cut by 5 bases, the J end by 5 bases, with 9 bases between. The germline gives CDR1 SEHNR, CDR2 FQNEAQ (reference sequence). This CDR3 reads CASSREGTEAFF. The CDR3 DNA follows: TGTGCCAGCAGCCGAGAGGGTACTGAAGCTTTCTTT.

The genes are TRBV4-2 and TRBJ1-1, with D possibly being TRBD1 (5 bases). V gave up 1 base and J gave up 6 bases, with 9 bases separating them. CDR1 and CDR2 (germline): LGHNA, YNFKEQ. The CDR3 spans 13 residues. The CDR3, as DNA: TGTGCCAGCAGCCAAGGGACAACTTCTGAAGCTTTCTTT. Translated: CASSQGTTSEAFF.

This clonotype showed up just a few times. The chain recombines TRBV18 with TRBJ1-2, with a weak D call TRBD1 (5 bases). This CDR3 has 15 residues. Germline CDR1 and CDR2: KGHSH and LQKENI. The germline V and J ends were trimmed by 3 bases and 7 bases, with 18 bases remaining between them. The CDR3, as DNA: TGTGCCAGCTCACCTCAGGGTATTAGAGTATTTGGCTACACCTTC. Amino acid sequence: CASSPQGIRVFGYTF.

About this clonotype: Germline and junction disagree at one end, which may indicate a read error. This rearrangement joins TRBV20-1 to TRBJ1-1; 8 bases fit TRBD1. Germline CDR1 and CDR2: DFQATT and SNEGSKA (reference sequence). The CDR3 length is 18 residues. The CDR3 region is CSARPGQGRALMNTKAFF. The CDR3 DNA sequence: TGCAGTGCTAGACCTGGACAGGGACGCGCCTTAATGAACACTAAAGCTTTCTTT.

This chain connects TRBV20-1 to TRBJ1-4; D may be TRBD1 (6 bases). Trimming removed 0 bases from V and 9 bases from J, with 17 bases in between. CDR3 size: 15 residues. Germline-derived CDR1 and CDR2 are DFQATT and SNEGSKA (reference sequence). The CDR3 sequence: CSARDRGRAEQKLFF. The CDR3 DNA sequence: TGCAGTGCTAGAGATCGGGGGCGCGCCGAGCAAAAACTGTTTTTT.

This clonotype was recorded at least ten times. The V call is TRBV5-1, the J call TRBJ1-2; D ambiguous. Germline CDR1 reads SGHRS; CDR2 reads YFSETQ. The CDR3 is made up of 16 amino acids. V gave up 6 bases and J gave up 0 bases, with 18 bases separating them. The DNA for the CDR3 is TGCGCCAGCACCCCTTCTGCGGGCAGTGCTAACTATGGCTACACCTTC. Protein product: CASTPSAGSANYGYTF.

This clonotype came up a few times. The chain is built from TRBV12-3 or TRBV12-4 and TRBJ1-2; a possible D gene is TRBD1 (6 bases). This CDR3 region has 13 residues. Deletions cut 7 bases from V and 4 bases from J, with 13 bases between. CDR3 sequence reads: CASTLGGLYGYTF. The CDR3 nucleotides are TGTGCCAGCACTCTGGGGGGCCTCTATGGCTACACCTTC.

This clonotype was found a few times. The V and J genes are TRBV3-1 and TRBJ2-2; the match to TRBD2 covers 10 bases. This CDR3 has 16 residues. CDR1 and CDR2 from the germline V gene are LGHDT and YNNKEL (reference sequence). V lost 4 bases to trimming and J lost 4 bases; unmatched junction nucleotides: 6. The CDR3 region is CASSPLAGGPTGELFF. The CDR3 region has the DNA TGTGCCAGCAGCCCTTTAGCGGGGGGTCCCACCGGGGAGCTGTTTTTT.

The table lists this clonotype with a few counts. The chain combines TRBV4-2 with TRBJ2-3, with 10 bases identical to TRBD2. CDR1 and CDR2 (germline): LGHNA, YNFKEQ. The CDR3 is 15 amino acids. Trimming took 2 bases from V and 6 from J; bases not matched to a gene: 5. The CDR3: CASSQSGGAADTQYF. The CDR3 coding sequence is TGTGCCAGCAGCCAAAGCGGGGGGGCCGCGGATACGCAGTATTTT.

This clonotype has ten or more counts. The rearrangement uses TRBV10-2 and TRBJ2-1; 11 nucleotides line up with TRBD2. V shed 6 bases, J shed 6 bases, and the junction held 13 bases outside the gene matches. The CDR3 is 17 residues long. Germline CDR1 reads WSHSY; CDR2 reads SAAADI. The CDR3 DNA follows: TGCGCCAGCAGCCCTTACACCGGGACTAGCGGAATCAATGAGCAGTTCTTC. Its translation is CASSPYTGTSGINEQFF.